Presented here are 24 T cell receptor beta chains from one specimen sequenced in a study of cytomegalovirus exposure and HLA in healthy donors. A multiplex PCR was run with 60 Vbeta primers and 13 Jbeta primers. Sequencing used immunoSEQ multiplex PCR; TCRdb keeps in-frame clones, though not all of them. Here the sample spans around 92,000 clones, over 70% being singletons. Sequences were obtained from PBMCs. These receptors all come from a girl aged 2 to 9 in good health and CMV-seropositive.

J is TRBJ1-1 and V is TRBV30; 8 bases are shared with TRBD1. Germline CDR1 is GTSNPN and CDR2 is SVGIG (reference sequence). The CDR3 extends over 13 amino acids. The V and J ends lost 3 bases and 5 bases, in that order; junction bases with no gene match: 5. The CDR3 protein is CAWSQDRVTEAFF. DNA for the CDR3: TGTGCCTGGAGCCAGGACAGGGTGACTGAAGCTTTCTTT.

This chain uses TRBV28 with TRBJ2-7; maybe TRBD1 (5 bases). The V gene lost 5 bases and the J gene lost 0 bases, with 11 bases spanning the gap. The germline CDR1 and CDR2 sequences are MDHEN and SYDVKM. This CDR3 has 14 amino acids. The CDR3 sequence: CASSHPTASYEQYF. The CDR3 nucleotides read TGTGCCAGCAGTCACCCGACAGCCTCCTACGAGCAGTACTTC.

The V gene is TRBV2, the J gene TRBJ2-1; a possible D gene is TRBD1 (6 bases). Trimming took off 3 bases at V and 10 bases at J, with 22 bases between the two ends. The V gene's germline CDR1 is SNHLY and CDR2 FYNNEI. CDR3 length: 16 amino acids. The CDR3 sequence is CASSDPDRAQGSEQFF. As DNA, the CDR3 is TGTGCCAGCAGTGATCCGGACCGGGCCCAGGGGAGCGAGCAGTTCTTC. Full variable domain (remainder filled in from reference TRBV2 and TRBJ2-1): EPEVTQTPSHQVTQMGQEVILRCVPISNHLYFYWYRQILGQKVEFLVSFYNNEISEKSEIFDDQFSVERPDGSNFTLKIRSTKLEDSAMYFCASSDPDRAQGSEQFFGPGTRLTVL.

The V call is TRBV10-1, the J call TRBJ1-4; 8 nucleotides agree with TRBD1. Germline-derived CDR1 and CDR2 are WNHNN and SYGVQD (reference sequence). The V segment lost 10 bases and the J segment 5 bases; nucleotides outside the gene matches: 6. This CDR3 has 13 residues. CDR3 nucleotide sequence: TGCGCCACCAGCCCAGGGGGCAATGAAAAACTGTTTTTT. Its protein product is CATSPGGNEKLFF.

This chain uses TRBV30 with TRBJ2-7; TRBD2 agrees at 10 bases. The germline gives CDR1 GTSNPN, CDR2 SVGIG (reference sequence). The CDR3 length is 16 residues. V lost 3 bases to trimming and J lost 1 base; unmatched junction nucleotides: 9. As DNA, the CDR3 is TGTGCCTGGAGCGGGGGGGCTAGCGGGAGTTCCTACGAGCAGTACTTC. This gives the protein CAWSGGASGSSYEQYF.

This chain links TRBV30 with TRBJ1-6, with D unresolved. The germline V gene encodes CDR1 GTSNPN and CDR2 SVGIG (reference sequence). There are 12 residues in the CDR3. The ends were cut back, 2 bases at V and 9 bases at J, with 8 bases in the middle. CDR3 sequence: CAWSPTSSPLHF. The CDR3 nucleotides read TGTGCCTGGAGTCCCACGAGTTCACCCCTCCACTTT.

This clone was recorded once. The chain uses TRBV6-5 and TRBJ1-4; a possible D gene is TRBD1 (5 bases). Deletions cut 4 bases from V and 0 bases from J, with 12 bases between. CDR1 is MNHEY and CDR2 is SVGAGI in the germline V gene. This CDR3 spans 16 amino acids. CDR3 bases: TGTGCCAGCAGTTTATCAGGGACTCCAACTAATGAAAAACTGTTTTTT. Residues: CASSLSGTPTNEKLFF.

The chain carries TRBV6-1 and TRBJ1-5; D unresolved. The length of the CDR3 is 12 residues. CDR1 and CDR2 (germline): MNHNS, SASEGT. V gave up 9 bases and J gave up 2 bases, with 8 bases separating them. The CDR3 spells CASVIGNQPQHF. DNA for the CDR3: TGTGCCAGTGTTATAGGCAATCAGCCCCAGCATTTT.

The chain joins TRBV4-1 to TRBJ2-5, with D possibly TRBD1 on 6 matching bases. Per germline, CDR1 MGHRA and CDR2 YSYEKL. V dropped 3 bases and J dropped 3 bases, with 14 bases sitting between them. The CDR3 length is 15 residues. CDR3 amino acids: CASSQPWGHEETQYF. CDR3 in DNA: TGCGCCAGCAGCCAGCCATGGGGGCACGAAGAGACCCAGTACTTC.

Concerning this clone itself: The sample has other DNA sequences that encode this CDR3 too. J is TRBJ2-7 and V is TRBV6-1; D unclear. The CDR3 is 12 amino acids. V was trimmed by 1 base and J by 3 bases, leaving 4 bases between them. Looked up from germline, CDR1 is MNHNS and CDR2 is SASEGT. The CDR3 DNA is TGTGCCAGCAGTGAAGATATCTACGAGCAGTACTTC. It yields the protein CASSEDIYEQYF.

This clone has a single count. The chain has TRBV2 and TRBJ2-7; possible D gene TRBD1, 5 bases. V shed 8 bases and J shed 6 bases, with 17 bases lying between them. Looked up from germline, CDR1 is SNHLY and CDR2 is FYNNEI. This CDR3 region has 13 residues. The DNA for the CDR3 is TGTGCCAGCGCTCAGCGCTCAGGGTCCGAGCAGTACTTC. It codes for CASAQRSGSEQYF. Full variable domain (missing parts from reference TRBV2 and TRBJ2-7): EPEVTQTPSHQVTQMGQEVILRCVPISNHLYFYWYRQILGQKVEFLVSFYNNEISEKSEIFDDQFSVERPDGSNFTLKIRSTKLEDSAMYFCASAQRSGSEQYFGPGTRLTVT.

V is TRBV12-5 and J is TRBJ2-1; TRBD2 agrees at 14 bases. After removal of 5 bases from V and 7 bases from J, the junction contained 4 bases not matched to a gene. This CDR3 region has 15 residues. In germline, CDR1 is LGHNT, CDR2 FRNRAP. CDR3 sequence reads: CASGLGTSGSNEQFF. CDR3 in DNA: TGTGCTAGTGGTCTCGGGACTAGCGGGAGTAATGAGCAGTTCTTC.

The V and J genes are TRBV6-4 and TRBJ2-3, with D possibly being TRBD2 (6 bases). The germline gives CDR1 MRHNA, CDR2 SNTAGT. This CDR3 is 14 amino acids long. V was pared by 0 bases and J by 4 bases, with 8 bases between. CDR3 nucleotide sequence: TGTGCCAGCAGTGACTCGGGGGGATCAGATACGCAGTATTTT. This encodes CASSDSGGSDTQYF.

For the CDR3, the DNA is TGTGCCAGCAGCTTATCGGGGGGCGATGGCACCGGGGAGCTGTTTTTT. This encodes CASSLSGGDGTGELFF. The rearrangement links TRBV5-4 to TRBJ2-2; a possible D gene is TRBD2 (7 bases). CDR3 length equals 16 residues. Trimming removed 2 bases from V and 4 bases from J, with 15 bases in between. Looked up from germline, CDR1 is SGHNT and CDR2 is YYREEE (reference sequence).

This chain links TRBV9 with TRBJ2-1, with TRBD2 identical over 7 bases. The CDR3 covers 15 residues. The ends lost 0 bases at V and 10 bases at J; junction bases unmatched: 10. CDR1 is SGDLS and CDR2 is YYNGEE in the germline V gene. This CDR3 is CASSVEIGREKEQFF. The CDR3, as DNA: TGTGCCAGCAGCGTAGAGATTGGGCGGGAGAAGGAGCAGTTCTTC.

The chain has TRBV29-1 and TRBJ2-6, with a weak D call TRBD1 (6 bases). Germline V gene lookup returns CDR1 SQVTM and CDR2 ANQGSEA. The CDR3 consists of 13 residues. Trimming shortened V by 6 bases and J by 4 bases, and 10 bases separated the two germline ends. CDR3 in amino acids: CSVQGKGANVLTF. The CDR3 bases are TGCAGCGTACAGGGCAAGGGGGCCAACGTCCTGACTTTC.

The rearrangement links TRBV6-5 to TRBJ2-7; a weak D match, TRBD1 (6 bases). This CDR3 is built from 15 residues. Looked up from germline, CDR1 is MNHEY and CDR2 is SVGAGI. Trimming stripped 5 bases from V and 1 base from J, with 15 bases between. The CDR3 loop reads CASSGYRERSYEQYF. CDR3 bases: TGTGCCAGCAGTGGCTACAGGGAGAGGTCCTACGAGCAGTACTTC.

This chain links TRBV6-6 with TRBJ2-7, with TRBD2 as a possible D gene (7 bases). Germline CDR1 reads MNHNY; CDR2 reads SVGAGI (reference sequence). V lost 6 bases to trimming and J lost 3 bases, with 15 bases between them. The CDR3 runs to 14 residues. The CDR3 sequence is CASRDQGRGYEQYF. The CDR3 DNA follows: TGTGCCAGCAGGGATCAGGGGAGGGGCTACGAGCAGTACTTC.

The chain uses TRBV7-8 and TRBJ2-7; 10 bases are a match to TRBD2. J lost 1 base, V lost 7 bases, and 7 bases had no gene match. This CDR3 region has 15 residues. From germline, CDR1 is SGHVS and CDR2 FQNEAQ. The CDR3 here is CASTQAGGSSYEQYF. CDR3 bases: TGTGCCAGCACCCAAGCGGGAGGGTCGTCCTACGAGCAGTACTTC.

The rearrangement joins TRBV4-1 to TRBJ2-6; D perhaps matches TRBD1 (6 bases). CDR1 and CDR2 from the germline V gene are MGHRA and YSYEKL. The CDR3 has 16 amino acids. Deletions cut 3 bases from V and 4 bases from J, with 13 bases between. The CDR3 DNA sequence: TGCGCCAGCAGCCAGGGGGCAGGGACCGGGGCCAACGTCCTGACTTTC. As protein: CASSQGAGTGANVLTF.

This clone was observed a single time. J is TRBJ1-1 and V is TRBV5-1; no firm D call. The CDR3 runs to 11 residues. Germline V gene lookup returns CDR1 SGHRS and CDR2 YFSETQ. V lost 0 bases and J 11 bases, leaving 8 bases between the germline ends. The chain's CDR3 is CASSLEGEAFF. The DNA for the CDR3 is TGCGCCAGCAGCTTGGAGGGAGAGGCTTTCTTT.

This clone was seen a handful of times. This chain uses TRBV5-8 with TRBJ2-7; TRBD1 might be the D (5 bases). Trimming left V 6 bases short and J 3 bases short, with 13 bases between. This CDR3 contains 13 residues. Germline CDR1 SGHTS, CDR2 YDEGEE. CDR3 sequence (DNA): TGTGCCAGCACCCCATTGGGGCTCTACGAGCAGTACTTC. Protein: CASTPLGLYEQYF.

This chain joins TRBV4-1 and TRBJ2-3; 7 bases match TRBD2. The ends lost 1 base at V and 3 bases at J; junction bases unmatched: 4. CDR1 is MGHRA, CDR2 YSYEKL, per germline. This CDR3 has 15 residues. The CDR3 loop is CASSQGQRGTDTQYF. The CDR3 nucleotides are TGCGCCAGCAGCCAAGGCCAGCGGGGAACAGATACGCAGTATTTT.

This rearrangement joins TRBV7-6 to TRBJ1-1, with TRBD1 matching over 7 bases. CDR1 is SGHVS, CDR2 FNYEAQ, per germline. The length of the CDR3 is 15 residues. V trimming: 1 base; J trimming: 5 bases; junction bases outside the gene matches: 7. Here the CDR3 reads CASSLDGRGVTEAFF. Here the CDR3 DNA reads TGTGCCAGCAGCTTAGATGGCAGGGGGGTAACTGAAGCTTTCTTT.